This passage covers 4 T cell receptor beta chains from one sample sequenced in a study of immune heterogeneity within non-small cell lung tumors. Template input, which was bulk tumor genomic DNA, totaled roughly 650 ng per sample. Biopsy collection occurred during surgery, with several far-apart biopsies per primary tumor. Enrolled individuals presented with untreated, newly diagnosed non-small cell lung cancer and received curative surgery. The TCR beta CDR3 region was amplified by multiplex PCR employing 32 V and 13 J primers. TCRdb re-analysed the multiplex PCR reads in MiXCR, keeping a single row per CDR3 protein. The sample yields under 35,000 distinct CDR3 sequences, under 35% seen once. The sample was lung tumor tissue. These receptors were collected from a middle-aged man with non-small cell lung cancer.

This clonotype was picked up many times. The V call is TRBV5-1, the J call TRBJ2-5; the D is unclear. CDR1 and CDR2 from the germline V gene are SGHRS and YFSETQ. Trimming left V 1 base short and J 1 base short, with 8 bases between. The CDR3 consists of 14 residues. The CDR3 loop is CASSLSPFQETQYF. CDR3 coding DNA: TGCGCCAGCAGCTTGTCTCCGTTCCAAGAGACCCAGTACTTC.

The count of this clonotype is one. The rearrangement links TRBV6-8 to TRBJ1-2; D remains ambiguous. CDR3 size: 13 residues. Germline assignment: CDR1 MNHGY and CDR2 SAAAGT. V gave up 5 bases and J gave up 1 base, with 8 bases separating them. CDR3 DNA: TGTGCCAGCAGTCAACAGATTAACTATGGCTACACCTTC. Its protein is CASSQQINYGYTF.

The table lists this clonotype with a count of one. A much more abundant neighbour one base away suggests this may be a read error. The chain joins TRBV24-1 to TRBJ2-5, with 7 bases that match TRBD1. CDR1 is KGHDR and CDR2 is SFDVKD in the germline V gene. The CDR3 covers 11 residues. The CDR3 is CATGTVETHYF. Written as DNA, the CDR3 is TGTGCCACCGGGACAGTAGAGACCCACTACTTC.

This clonotype turned up a few times. V and J are TRBV4-1 and TRBJ2-1; 7 nucleotides line up with TRBD2. The J segment lost 4 bases and the V segment lost 4 bases, leaving 13 bases of the junction unmatched. Germline V CDR1 and CDR2: MGHRA, YSYEKL. This CDR3 spans 17 amino acids. CDR3 residues: CASSLKVAGVGYNEQFF. The CDR3 bases are TGCGCCAGCAGCCTTAAGGTCGCGGGAGTAGGGTACAATGAGCAGTTCTTC.